This is a list of T cell receptor beta chains from one sample in a study of CD8+CD57+ T cells in acquired aplastic anemia. Each CDR3 protein gets one entry after TCRdb re-called the reads with MiXCR. The sample yields around 170,000 distinct CDR3 sequences, around 45% seen once. The sample comprised sorted CD4+, CD8+, or CD8+CD57+ T cells (not recorded which) from PBMCs. The receptors come from a human donor with aplastic anemia. CDR3s include the opening cysteine and the closing phenylalanine or tryptophan. A D gene is named only where the DNA matches it firmly. Clone size is stated in some rows and not others, as once, few, many or a class when expanded.

18,NA,TRBV13,TRBJ2-3,TRBD1,TGTGCCAGCAGCTTTTATTCCGGGACAGGACGGCTACAAGATACGCAGTATTTT,CASSFYSGTGRLQDTQYF
13,NA,TRBV29-1,TRBJ2-2,NA,TGCAGCGGAGTTGACGGGAACACCGGGGAGCTGTTTTTT,CSGVDGNTGELFF
15,NA,TRBV9,TRBJ1-1,NA,TGTGCCAGCAGCTTGACAGGAAAGGCGGGGACTGAAGCTTTCTTT,CASSLTGKAGTEAFF
12,NA,TRBV7-9,TRBJ1-3,NA,TGTGCCAGCAGCCCCACCGGAAACACCATATATTTT,CASSPTGNTIYF
13,few,TRBV7-6,TRBJ2-7,NA,TGTGCCAGCAGTGTTAGTATGGGCTACGAGCAGTACTTC,CASSVSMGYEQYF
13,few,TRBV20-1,TRBJ2-7,NA,TGCAGTGCTAGCGGGACAAGCCTACAAGAGCAGTACTTC,CSASGTSLQEQYF
17,NA,TRBV11-2,TRBJ1-5,NA,TGTGCCAGCAGCTTTGGTCTTACAGGGAATAGCAATCAGCCCCAGCATTTT,CASSFGLTGNSNQPQHF
14,many,TRBV6-1,TRBJ1-1,TRBD1,TGTGCCAGCACCCCGGACAGGGGTTTCACTGAAGCTTTCTTT,CASTPDRGFTEAFF
14,many,TRBV9,TRBJ2-2,NA,TGTGCCAGCAGCCCCAGGACTCGAACCGGGGAGCTGTTTTTT,CASSPRTRTGELFF
13,many,TRBV7-2,TRBJ1-1,NA,TGTGCCAGCAGGATAGCAGTGAACACTGAAGCTTTCTTT,CASRIAVNTEAFF
15,NA,TRBV29-1,TRBJ2-7,NA,TGCAGCGTTGAAGTAGCCGGGGAGGGGGCCTACGAGCAGTACTTC,CSVEVAGEGAYEQYF
15,NA,TRBV7-7,TRBJ2-3,TRBD2,TGTGCTAGCAGCAGGACTAGCGGGAGGGTGGACACGCAGTATTTT,CASSRTSGRVDTQYF
11,once,TRBV24-1,TRBJ2-3,NA,TGTGCCACCTCCCGGTCAGATACGCAGTATTTT,CATSRSDTQYF
20,many,TRBV11-1,TRBJ1-1,TRBD1,TGTGCCAGCAGCTTAGGGGGACAGGGGGCAAGGTGGTACCTCGGCACTGAAGCTTTCTTT,CASSLGGQGARWYLGTEAFF
15,many,TRBV6-5,TRBJ2-7,TRBD1,TGTGCCAGCAGTTATAGGCAGGGGGCCCTCTACGAGCAGTACTTC,CASSYRQGALYEQYF
13,NA,TRBV10-3,TRBJ1-6,NA,TGTGCCAGCAGCCAAGATACGAATTCACCCCTCCACTTT,CASSQDTNSPLHF
14,many,TRBV7-8,TRBJ2-7,TRBD1,TGTGCCAGCAGCTTTAGGACAGGGTTTTACGAGCAGTACTTC,CASSFRTGFYEQYF
15,NA,TRBV7-3,TRBJ2-1,TRBD2,TGTGCCAGCAGCCTTCTAGCGGGAGGACACAATGAGCAGTTCTTC,CASSLLAGGHNEQFF
15,NA,TRBV15,TRBJ2-1,NA,TGTGCCACCAGCAGAGGCGGGGGCGCCTACAATGAGCAGTTCTTC,CATSRGGGAYNEQFF
15,NA,TRBV7-3,TRBJ2-5,NA,TGTGCCAGCAGCTTAGGTCTAGACAGACCAGAGACCCAGTACTTC,CASSLGLDRPETQYF
11,NA,TRBV7-2,TRBJ2-1,NA,TGTGCCAGACGGGGCTACAATGAGCAGTTCTTC,CARRGYNEQFF
15,NA,TRBV2,TRBJ1-1,NA,TGTGCCAGCAGTGCCTCCGGAGGGGGGAACACTGAAGCTTTCTTT,CASSASGGGNTEAFF
11,many,TRBV12-3/TRBV12-4,TRBJ2-7,NA,TGTGCCAGCAGTCTTTTCTACGAGCAGTACTTC,CASSLFYEQYF
12,few,TRBV2,TRBJ2-2,NA,TGTGCCAGCAGAGATGGGACCGGGGAGCTGTTTTTT,CASRDGTGELFF
13,NA,TRBV20-1,TRBJ1-2,TRBD1,TGCAGTGCTATCGACAGGGCTAACTATGGCTACACCTTC,CSAIDRANYGYTF
11,many,TRBV4-1,TRBJ1-1,TRBD1,TGCGCCAGCAGAAAGGGGGCGTACGCTTTCTTT,CASRKGAYAFF
12,many,TRBV7-6,TRBJ1-1,TRBD1,TGTGCCAGCAGCCCAGGACAGGGAGAAGCTTTCTTT,CASSPGQGEAFF
14,NA,TRBV19,TRBJ2-5,NA,TGTGCCAGTAGTATTTCTGGGGGACTGGAGACCCAGTACTTC,CASSISGGLETQYF
14,NA,TRBV7-2,TRBJ2-7,TRBD2,TGTGCCAGCAGCTTAGAGCGGGGGAGGAACGAGCAGTACTTC,CASSLERGRNEQYF
14,NA,TRBV9,TRBJ1-1,TRBD1,TGTGCCAGCAGCGTCAACAGGGGGCGGACTGAAGCTTTCTTT,CASSVNRGRTEAFF
12,many,TRBV15,TRBJ2-3,NA,TGTGCCACCAGCAGAAACGCAGATACGCAGTATTTT,CATSRNADTQYF
17,few,TRBV3-1,TRBJ2-5,TRBD2,TGTGCCAGCAGCCAAGGACTAGCGGGAGGAATCAGTGAGACCCAGTACTTC,CASSQGLAGGISETQYF
13,NA,TRBV2,TRBJ2-1,NA,TGTGCCAGCAAAAGGGGGGACGGCAATGAGCAGTTCTTC,CASKRGDGNEQFF
14,NA,TRBV29-1,TRBJ2-7,NA,TGCAGCGTTGCTCGGCAGCAAGGGGTTGGGGAGCAGTACTTC,CSVARQQGVGEQYF
13,many,TRBV5-6,TRBJ2-3,NA,TGTGCCAGCAGCTTAAACAGGCTAGGTACGCAGTATTTT,CASSLNRLGTQYF
12,NA,TRBV6-1,TRBJ2-7,TRBD1,TGTGCCAGCAGGACAGGGTCCACCGAGCATTACTTC,CASRTGSTEHYF
13,NA,TRBV10-3,TRBJ1-5,NA,TGTGCCAGTCGCCGGGGCGTTAATCAGCCCCAGCATTTT,CASRRGVNQPQHF
14,NA,TRBV7-3,TRBJ2-5,TRBD2,TGTGCCAGCAGCCAGGGACTAGCGGGTGCGGCCCAGTACTTC,CASSQGLAGAAQYF
17,NA,TRBV24-1,TRBJ2-5,NA,TGTGCCACCAGTGGGGTTTCGGGGGACGGAACCCAAGAGACCCAGTACTTC,CATSGVSGDGTQETQYF
14,NA,TRBV24-1,TRBJ2-2,NA,TGTGCCACCAGTGGTCCAGAACACACCGGGGAGCTGTTTTTT,CATSGPEHTGELFF
11,NA,TRBV20-1,TRBJ2-7,NA,TGCAGTGCTAGAGATTACCACGAGCAGTACTTC,CSARDYHEQYF
14,NA,TRBV15,TRBJ2-5,TRBD1,TGTGCCGCCCTCTCCGGGACAGGGGTGGAGACCCAGTACTTC,CAALSGTGVETQYF
13,NA,TRBV7-3,TRBJ2-1,NA,TGTGCCAGCGGGGACTTCCCCTACAATGAGCAGTTCTTC,CASGDFPYNEQFF
14,many,TRBV12-3/TRBV12-4,TRBJ1-5,NA,TGTGCCAGCAGCTCCGACAGGTACAATCAGCCCCAGCATTTT,CASSSDRYNQPQHF
16,NA,TRBV10-3,TRBJ2-3,TRBD1,TGTGCCATCAGTGGATGGACAGGCCAAGAGGCAGATACGCAGTATTTT,CAISGWTGQEADTQYF
13,NA,TRBV10-3,TRBJ2-5,NA,TGTGCCATCAGTGCAGGAGCTCAGGAGACCCAGTACTTC,CAISAGAQETQYF
15,many,TRBV20-1,TRBJ2-2,TRBD2,TGCAGTGCTAGAAATAGCGGGAGGGAAACCGGGGAGCTGTTTTTT,CSARNSGRETGELFF
13,many,TRBV20-1,TRBJ2-7,TRBD2,TGCAGTGCCAGAAACGGGCGGGAGTACGAGCAGTACTTC,CSARNGREYEQYF
14,NA,TRBV7-3,TRBJ2-5,NA,TGTGCCAGCAGTCAAAGGGCGGGGAAAGAGACCCAGTACTTC,CASSQRAGKETQYF
13,many,TRBV25-1,TRBJ1-2,NA,TGTGCCAGCAGTGTTGGGTCCGTCTATGGCTACACCTTC,CASSVGSVYGYTF
15,NA,TRBV28,TRBJ1-1,TRBD1,TGTGCCAGCAGTTTAGAGGGACAGGGTGGAACTGAAGCTTTCTTT,CASSLEGQGGTEAFF
15,once,TRBV2,TRBJ1-2,NA,TGTGCCAGCAGTGAAGACAGCAACATAAACTATGGCTACACCTTC,CASSEDSNINYGYTF
13,once,TRBV7-2,TRBJ2-2,NA,TGTGCCGGCAGCTGGCCAAACACCGGGGAGCTGTTTTTT,CAGSWPNTGELFF
15,NA,TRBV12-3/TRBV12-4,TRBJ2-7,NA,TGTGCCAGCAGTTTTTTCGGGGGAGGCGGCTACGAGCAGTACTTC,CASSFFGGGGYEQYF
18,NA,TRBV20-1,TRBJ2-3,TRBD1,TGCAGTGCTAGAGAGGGTTTTCCGGGACAGCCCGGAACAGATACGCAGTATTTT,CSAREGFPGQPGTDTQYF